The 2 T cell receptor beta chains presented below share a single source sample, sequenced in a study of blood T cell repertoires in COVID-19. Generated by immunoSEQ multiplex PCR, the TCRdb table keeps only in-frame clones and is missing some. The data show 200,000 or so clones, 70% to 90% seen once. Sequencing input: PBMCs or T cells enriched from blood (not recorded which). These receptors were taken from a woman aged 40 to 50 with acute COVID-19.

The chain uses TRBV5-6 and TRBJ1-1; D gene uncertain. This CDR3 is built from 17 residues. CDR1 is SGHDT and CDR2 is YYEEEE in the germline V gene. V was shortened by 9 bases and J by 2 bases, with 26 bases between the two germline ends. CDR3 sequence: CATTFNVFSPQNTEAFF. The CDR3 DNA is TGTGCCACTACGTTCAATGTTTTTTCACCCCAAAACACTGAAGCTTTCTTT.

The CDR3 protein is CASSAEQHGYTF. Here the CDR3 DNA reads TGTGCCAGCAGCGCAGAACAGCATGGCTACACCTTC. J is TRBJ1-2 and V is TRBV9; no reliable D call. Trimming pared 3 bases from V and 6 bases from J, leaving 9 bases between. The CDR3 is 12 amino acids. Germline V CDR1 and CDR2: SGDLS, YYNGEE. Together with reference TRBV9 and TRBJ1-2, the CDR3 gives the full variable domain: DSGVTQTPKHLITATGQRVTLRCSPRSGDLSVYWYQQSLDQGLQFLIQYYNGEERAKGNILERFSAQQFPDLHSELNLSSLELGDSALYFCASSAEQHGYTFGSGTRLTVV.